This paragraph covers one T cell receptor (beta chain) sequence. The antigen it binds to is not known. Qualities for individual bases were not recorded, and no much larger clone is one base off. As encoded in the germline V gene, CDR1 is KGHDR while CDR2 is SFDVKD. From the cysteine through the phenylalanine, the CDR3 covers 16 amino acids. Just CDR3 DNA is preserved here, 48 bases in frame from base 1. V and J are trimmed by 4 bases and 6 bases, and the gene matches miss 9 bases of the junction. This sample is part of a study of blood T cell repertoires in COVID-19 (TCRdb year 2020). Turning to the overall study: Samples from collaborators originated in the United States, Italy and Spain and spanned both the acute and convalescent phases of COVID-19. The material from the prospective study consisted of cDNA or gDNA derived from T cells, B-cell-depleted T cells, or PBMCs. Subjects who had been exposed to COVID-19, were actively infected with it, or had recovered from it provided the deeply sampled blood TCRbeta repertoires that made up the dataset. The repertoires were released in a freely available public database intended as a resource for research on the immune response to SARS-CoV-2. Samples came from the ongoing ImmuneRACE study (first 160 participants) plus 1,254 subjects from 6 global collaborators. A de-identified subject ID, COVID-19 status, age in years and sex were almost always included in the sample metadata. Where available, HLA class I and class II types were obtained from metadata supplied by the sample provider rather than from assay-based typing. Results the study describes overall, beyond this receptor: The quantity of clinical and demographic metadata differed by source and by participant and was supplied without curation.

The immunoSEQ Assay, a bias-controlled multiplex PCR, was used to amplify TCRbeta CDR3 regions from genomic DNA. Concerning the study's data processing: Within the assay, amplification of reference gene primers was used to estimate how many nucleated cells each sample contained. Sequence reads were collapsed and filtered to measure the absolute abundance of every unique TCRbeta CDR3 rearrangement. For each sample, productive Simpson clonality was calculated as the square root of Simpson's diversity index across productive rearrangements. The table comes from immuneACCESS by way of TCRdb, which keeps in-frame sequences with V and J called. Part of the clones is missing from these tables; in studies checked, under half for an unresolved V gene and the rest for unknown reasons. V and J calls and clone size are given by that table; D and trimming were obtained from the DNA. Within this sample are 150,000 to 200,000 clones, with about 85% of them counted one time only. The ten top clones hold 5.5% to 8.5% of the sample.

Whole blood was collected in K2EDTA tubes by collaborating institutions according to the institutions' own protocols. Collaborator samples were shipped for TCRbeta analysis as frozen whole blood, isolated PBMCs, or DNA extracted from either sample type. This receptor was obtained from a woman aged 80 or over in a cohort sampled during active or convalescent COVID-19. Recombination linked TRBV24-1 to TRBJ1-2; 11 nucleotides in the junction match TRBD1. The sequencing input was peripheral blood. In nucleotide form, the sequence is TGTGCCACCAGTGACACGGGACAGGGGGAAGTAGATGGCTACACCTTC. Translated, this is CATSDTGQGEVDGYTF.